What follows are 9 T cell receptor beta chains derived from one specimen sequenced in a study of beta chain features in type 1 diabetes. Study results and caveats: TCRB CDR3 length was moderately but significantly reduced in all four CD4+ subsets of Type 1 diabetes patients.

Their antigen targets remain unknown. All of the isolated RNA was reverse transcribed, so expressed TCRB transcripts were sequenced. Assay used: immunoSEQ multiplex PCR; TCRdb lists only in-frame clones, some missing. The sample yields 330,000 or so clones, around 12% seen once. The sample consisted of naive CD4+ T cells from blood. The receptors originated from a woman aged 18-35 years with type 1 diabetes.

This rearrangement joins TRBV30 to TRBJ1-4, with D maybe TRBD1 (5 bases). The CDR3 totals 13 residues. Germline assignment: CDR1 GTSNPN and CDR2 SVGIG (reference sequence). V gave up 2 bases and J gave up 5 bases, with 9 bases separating them. The CDR3 nucleotides are TGTGCCTGGAGTAGGGCAGGGAATGAAAAACTGTTTTTT. This codes for CAWSRAGNEKLFF.

The chain is built from TRBV5-1 and TRBJ1-5; 7 bases are shared with TRBD1. The CDR3 contains 14 residues. Germline V gene data show CDR1 as SGHRS and CDR2 as YFSETQ. The ends lost 4 bases at V and 5 bases at J; junction bases unmatched: 6. The CDR3 DNA is TGCGCCAGCAGCCTCGGGACAGAGGATCAGCCCCAGCATTTT. Its translation is CASSLGTEDQPQHF.

This chain links TRBV7-2 with TRBJ1-2, with D possibly being TRBD1 (5 bases). CDR3 length: 16 residues. Trimming took 0 bases from V and 7 from J, leaving 18 bases between them. Germline CDR1 reads SGHTA; CDR2 reads FQGNSA. The CDR3 loop reads CASSLAFVGGQGGYTF. The CDR3 nucleotides read TGTGCCAGCAGCTTAGCATTCGTCGGGGGTCAGGGTGGCTACACCTTC.

This clone was observed a handful of times. The chain employs TRBV19 and TRBJ2-3, with 9 bases lining up with TRBD2. V trimming: 8 bases; J trimming: 1 base; junction bases outside the gene matches: 4. Germline loops: CDR1 LNHDA, CDR2 SQIVND (reference sequence). CDR3 length equals 14 residues. In DNA, the CDR3 is TGTGCCAGTTCGTCTAGCGGGGGCACAGATACGCAGTATTTT. It yields the protein CASSSSGGTDTQYF.

This chain uses TRBV11-2 with TRBJ2-5, with 8 bases that match TRBD1. The CDR3 sequence is 12 residues long. V lost 4 bases to trimming and J lost 11 bases; unmatched junction nucleotides: 6. From germline, CDR1 is SGHAT and CDR2 FQNNGV. The CDR3 sequence is CASSSMGQEQYF. CDR3 bases: TGTGCCAGCAGCTCCATGGGACAGGAGCAGTACTTC.

The genes are TRBV7-9 and TRBJ1-1; D call uncertain. There are 14 residues in the CDR3. Germline assignment: CDR1 SEHNR and CDR2 FQNEAQ (reference sequence). V lost 5 bases and J 0 bases, leaving 10 bases between the germline ends. CDR3 protein: CASSIDGLNTEAFF. CDR3 in DNA: TGTGCCAGCAGCATTGACGGGTTGAACACTGAAGCTTTCTTT.

This clone was seen a handful of times. The chain uses TRBV10-3 and TRBJ2-2; TRBD1 aligns across 8 bases. The CDR3 runs to 15 residues. Germline V gives CDR1 ENHRY, CDR2 SYGVKD. The V and J ends lost 3 bases and 4 bases, in that order; junction bases with no gene match: 4. In DNA form, the CDR3 reads TGTGCCATCAGTGACGGGACAGGCGTCACCGGGGAGCTGTTTTTT. This translates into CAISDGTGVTGELFF.

This clone was counted between two and nine times. The chain carries TRBV7-6 and TRBJ2-1; no reliable D call. The V end was cut by 0 bases, the J end by 11 bases, with 8 bases between. The CDR3 totals 12 residues. Per the germline V gene, CDR1 is SGHVS and CDR2 is FNYEAQ. The CDR3 is CASSLASRQQFF. In DNA form, the CDR3 reads TGTGCCAGCAGCTTAGCGTCCCGTCAGCAGTTCTTC.

Turning to this clone: This specimen includes other DNA sequences encoding the same CDR3. The chain combines TRBV30 with TRBJ1-5; D gene uncertain. Deletions cut 0 bases from V and 3 bases from J, with 9 bases between. There are 14 residues in the CDR3. CDR1 is GTSNPN, CDR2 SVGIG, per germline (reference sequence). The chain's CDR3 is CAWSVVQNNQPQHF. The CDR3 bases are TGTGCCTGGAGTGTGGTGCAGAACAATCAGCCCCAGCATTTT. Full variable domain (outside the CDR3, taken from reference TRBV30 and TRBJ1-5): SQTIHQWPATLVQPVGSPLSLECTVEGTSNPNLYWYRQAAGRGLQLLFYSVGIGQISSEVPQNLSASRPQDRQFILSSKKLLLSDSGFYLCAWSVVQNNQPQHFGDGTRLSIL.